This is a list of T cell receptor beta chains from one sample in a study of neurological immune-mediated disorders. TCRdb recomputed calls from the 5' RACE reads with MiXCR, one row per CDR3 protein. The sample holds some 46,000 distinct CDR3 sequences, 9% to 12% seen once. Sequences were obtained from PBMCs. Receptors originate from a man between 65 and 85 years old with HTLV-1-associated myelopathy (HAM/TSP). Both conserved end residues are part of each CDR3. The D gene is left open where the match is weak. Some rows have no size entry. The others give once, few or many, or a class for an expanded clone.

J,D,V,size,CDR3,DNA
TRBJ2-3,-,TRBV7-2,many,CASSIQRSRDTQYF,TGTGCCAGCAGCATACAGCGAAGTAGAGATACGCAGTATTTT
TRBJ2-6,-,TRBV7-2,many,CASSRPGANVLTF,TGTGCCAGCAGCCGGCCTGGGGCCAACGTCCTGACTTTC
TRBJ1-1,TRBD1,TRBV3-1,-,CASSRADRANTEAFF,TGTGCCAGCAGCCGGGCGGACAGGGCGAACACTGAAGCTTTCTTT
TRBJ2-3,TRBD2,TRBV20-1,few,CSAHRGGDAQYF,TGCAGTGCCCACCGCGGGGGAGATGCGCAGTATTTT
TRBJ2-1,-,TRBV20-1,many,CSARRDFEEQFF,TGCAGTGCTAGACGAGACTTTGAGGAGCAGTTCTTC
TRBJ1-2,-,TRBV20-1,few,CSANKGFSRF,TGCAGTGCGAACAAGGGGTTTTCCAGGTTC
TRBJ2-2,-,TRBV18,many,CASSPPGSSGELFF,TGTGCCAGCTCACCACCGGGGTCGTCCGGGGAGCTGTTTTTT
TRBJ1-4,-,TRBV28,many,CASSTTGSNEKLFF,TGTGCCAGCAGTACGACAGGCAGTAATGAAAAACTGTTTTTT
TRBJ1-4,-,TRBV18,many,CASSLTATNEKLFF,TGTGCCAGCTCACTCACTGCAACTAATGAAAAACTGTTTTTT
TRBJ1-3,TRBD1,TRBV4-3,many,CASSQDRRTGDTIYF,TGCGCCAGCAGCCAAGATCGCCGGACAGGGGACACCATATATTTT
TRBJ2-7,-,TRBV7-2,many,CASSFIAAGEQYF,TGTGCCAGCAGCTTTATAGCTGCCGGCGAGCAGTACTTC
TRBJ2-5,-,TRBV29-1,many,CSALPVQETQYF,TGCAGCGCCCTTCCGGTCCAAGAGACCCAGTACTTC
TRBJ2-3,-,TRBV28,many,CATEGRWLTDTQYF,TGTGCCACCGAAGGACGGTGGCTGACAGATACGCAGTATTTT
TRBJ2-7,TRBD1,TRBV7-8,many,CASSHRDRAPYEQYF,TGTGCCAGCAGCCACCGGGACAGAGCGCCCTACGAGCAGTACTTC
TRBJ2-2,TRBD1,TRBV7-9,many,CASIPDRTNTGELFF,TGTGCCAGCATCCCGGACAGGACGAACACCGGGGAGCTGTTTTTT
TRBJ2-3,TRBD1,TRBV6-5,many,CASRMTGGPADTQYF,TGTGCCAGCAGGATGACAGGGGGCCCCGCAGATACGCAGTATTTT
TRBJ2-3,-,TRBV5-5,many,CASSLAGIDTQYF,TGTGCCAGCAGCTTGGCCGGGATAGATACGCAGTATTTT
TRBJ2-4,-,TRBV13,many,CASSLGNSGQYF,TGTGCCAGCAGCTTAGGGAACTCGGGGCAGTACTTC
TRBJ2-5,TRBD1,TRBV20-1,many,CSAVQGATQYF,TGCAGTGCTGTTCAGGGGGCGACCCAGTACTTC
TRBJ2-5,-,TRBV6-6,many,CASRPGTPPVTQYF,TGTGCCAGCAGACCCGGGACCCCCCCAGTGACCCAGTACTTC
TRBJ2-7,TRBD1,TRBV7-8,many,CASSPPGQAYEQYF,TGTGCCAGCAGCCCTCCGGGACAGGCCTACGAGCAGTACTTC
TRBJ1-1,-,TRBV18,many,CASSPGLSNTEAFF,TGTGCCAGCTCACCAGGCCTGTCGAACACTGAAGCTTTCTTT
TRBJ2-7,TRBD2,TRBV11-2,many,CASSRIAGGPHEQYF,TGTGCCAGCAGCCGAATAGCGGGAGGGCCGCACGAGCAGTACTTC
TRBJ1-1,TRBD1,TRBV6-5,many,CASSYGTGENTEAFF,TGTGCCAGCAGTTACGGGACAGGTGAGAACACTGAAGCTTTCTTT
TRBJ2-7,-,TRBV3-1,many,CASSQDLEQYF,TGTGCCAGCAGCCAAGATCTCGAGCAGTACTTC
TRBJ2-5,TRBD2,TRBV14,many,CASSQAKRTSGAQETQYF,TGTGCCAGCAGCCAAGCAAAGCGGACTAGCGGGGCGCAAGAGACCCAGTACTTC
TRBJ1-3,-,TRBV3-1,many,CASSQEGLISGNTIYF,TGTGCCAGCAGCCAAGAAGGGCTCATCTCTGGAAACACCATATATTTT
TRBJ1-6,-,TRBV7-2,many,CASSSVQGLPLHF,TGTGCCAGCAGCTCCGTGCAGGGGTTACCCCTCCACTTT
TRBJ2-7,-,TRBV20-1,many,CSASKTYEQYF,TGCAGTGCTAGCAAAACCTACGAGCAGTACTTC
TRBJ2-7,TRBD1,TRBV28,many,CASSGDRGGYEQYF,TGTGCCAGCAGTGGGGACAGGGGCGGGTACGAGCAGTACTTC
TRBJ1-1,-,TRBV29-1,many,CSVESSGLSTEAFF,TGCAGCGTTGAATCGTCGGGGCTAAGTACTGAAGCTTTCTTT
TRBJ1-1,-,TRBV28,many,CASRGHGSFQKAFF,TGTGCCAGCAGGGGCCACGGATCCTTCCAGAAGGCTTTCTTT
TRBJ2-1,TRBD1,TRBV18,-,CASSPPGQVLPEQFF,TGTGCCAGCTCACCACCGGGACAGGTACTTCCTGAGCAGTTCTTC
TRBJ2-3,TRBD2,TRBV27,many,CASSLERGRSTDTQYF,TGTGCCAGCAGTTTAGAGCGGGGCCGTAGCACAGATACGCAGTATTTT
TRBJ1-2,-,TRBV3-1,many,CASSQESQGYYGYTF,TGTGCCAGCAGCCAAGAATCCCAGGGGTACTATGGCTACACCTTC
TRBJ1-6,-,TRBV14,many,CASSQGQGFSPLHF,TGTGCCAGCAGCCAGGGGCAGGGATTTTCACCCCTCCACTTT
TRBJ2-2,-,TRBV7-3,many,CASSFYSGELFF,TGTGCCAGCAGCTTTTATTCCGGGGAGCTGTTTTTT
TRBJ2-2,-,TRBV29-1,many,CSVAYGTGELFF,TGCAGCGTTGCCTATGGCACCGGGGAGCTGTTTTTT
TRBJ2-3,TRBD2,TRBV20-1,many,CSARKAGGGVGTDTQYF,TGCAGTGCTAGAAAAGCGGGAGGGGGAGTGGGCACAGATACGCAGTATTTT
TRBJ2-2,-,TRBV7-2,many,CASSLDSNTGELFF,TGTGCCAGCAGCTTGGACAGCAACACCGGGGAGCTGTTTTTT
TRBJ2-5,TRBD1,TRBV5-1,many,CASSSGTGGQETQYF,TGCGCCAGCAGCTCCGGGACAGGGGGACAAGAGACCCAGTACTTC
TRBJ1-1,-,TRBV7-8,many,CASRQKGGGQIGAEAFF,TGTGCCAGCAGACAAAAAGGCGGGGGGCAAATAGGGGCTGAAGCTTTCTTT
TRBJ2-7,-,TRBV7-6,many,CASSLQGGEQYF,TGTGCCAGCAGCTTGCAGGGTGGCGAGCAGTACTTC
TRBJ1-1,-,TRBV6-2/TRBV6-3,many,CASSYSPGVGTEAFF,TGTGCCAGCAGTTACTCGCCAGGGGTGGGCACTGAAGCTTTCTTT
TRBJ2-7,-,TRBV7-8,many,CASSLPPSTGLQEQYF,TGTGCCAGCAGCTTACCTCCTAGCACCGGACTACAGGAGCAGTACTTC
TRBJ2-6,TRBD2,TRBV2,many,CASRPRLAGGRGANVLTF,TGTGCCAGCAGGCCTCGACTAGCGGGAGGGCGTGGGGCCAACGTCCTGACTTTC
TRBJ2-5,-,TRBV6-2/TRBV6-3,many,CASSYSGRQETQYF,TGTGCCAGCAGTTACTCGGGCAGACAAGAGACCCAGTACTTC
TRBJ2-1,TRBD1,TRBV4-3,many,CASSLRIIPGQNNEQFF,TGCGCCAGCAGCCTAAGAATTATCCCGGGACAGAACAATGAGCAGTTCTTC
TRBJ2-7,-,TRBV7-9,many,CARNEQYF,TGTGCCCGCAACGAGCAGTACTTC
TRBJ1-5,-,TRBV19,many,CASSIRGSQPQHF,TGTGCCAGTAGTATTCGGGGCAGTCAGCCCCAGCATTTT